The 11 T cell receptor beta chains below were found in one sample sequenced in a study of blood T cell repertoires in COVID-19. Sequencing was performed with immunoSEQ multiplex PCR; in TCRdb, only in-frame clones are kept and a portion is missing. The sample consists of nearly 350,000 clones, around 86% of them appearing once. Sequences were obtained from peripheral blood. The source is a woman between 50 and 59 years old with COVID-19, enrolled during active disease.

This clone was seen a handful of times. The chain carries TRBV19 and TRBJ2-3; TRBD2 matches 11 bases. The CDR3 loop spans 15 amino acids. CDR1 LNHDA and CDR2 SQIVND come from the germline V gene (reference sequence). Trimming removed 3 bases from V and 6 bases from J; junction bases left unmatched: 5. The CDR3 nucleotides are TGTGCCAGTAGTATTCTAGCGGGAGGTGCTGATACGCAGTATTTT. Its protein is CASSILAGGADTQYF.

CDR3 coding DNA: TGTGCCAGCAGGGAGACAGCACTTACGAACACTGAAGCTTTCTTT. This codes for CASRETALTNTEAFF. The rearrangement uses TRBV9 and TRBJ1-1, with TRBD1 as a possible D gene (5 bases). CDR1 and CDR2 from the germline V gene are SGDLS and YYNGEE. The CDR3 contains 15 residues. V was shortened by 5 bases and J by 1 base, with 15 bases between the two germline ends.

This rearrangement joins TRBV5-1 to TRBJ2-3; TRBD1 agrees at 8 bases. V dropped 2 bases and J dropped 1; count of bases not matched to a gene: 6. CDR3 size: 16 residues. Germline V gene sequence: CDR1 SGHRS, CDR2 YFSETQ. The CDR3 DNA is TGCGCCAGCAGCTTACTGACAGGGGAAGGCACAGATACGCAGTATTTT. This codes for CASSLLTGEGTDTQYF.

This chain joins TRBV30 and TRBJ1-1; 7 positions agree with TRBD1. The germline CDR1 and CDR2 sequences are GTSNPN and SVGIG (reference sequence). The CDR3 has 11 amino acids. V shed 2 bases and J 7 bases; nucleotides not matched to a gene: 1. CDR3 nucleotide sequence: TGTGCCTGGAGTACAGGGGTTGAAGCTTTCTTT. Encoded protein: CAWSTGVEAFF.

The V and J genes are TRBV5-8 and TRBJ2-6; D is perhaps TRBD1 (6 bases). CDR1 is SGHTS, CDR2 YDEGEE, per germline. The CDR3 extends over 18 amino acids. Trimming shortened V by 5 bases and J by 0 bases, and 18 bases separated the two germline ends. As DNA, the CDR3 is TGTGCCAGCAGGTACAGGACAGTTCGTATCTCTGGGGCCAACGTCCTGACTTTC. It encodes CASRYRTVRISGANVLTF.

This clone was counted only a few times. The chain recombines TRBV11-2 with TRBJ1-5, with TRBD1 as a possible D gene (6 bases). Trimming removed 3 bases from V and 3 bases from J, with 12 bases in between. Looked up from germline, CDR1 is SGHAT and CDR2 is FQNNGV. The CDR3 is 15 residues long. The chain's CDR3 is CASSFTGSVNQPQHF. The CDR3, as DNA: TGTGCCAGCAGCTTCACAGGGAGCGTCAATCAGCCCCAGCATTTT.

This clone was detected a few times. V gene TRBV7-2 combines with J gene TRBJ2-1, with D tentatively TRBD2 (6 bases). Trimming took off 2 bases at V and 7 bases at J, with 15 bases between the two ends. Germline CDR1 reads SGHTA; CDR2 reads FQGNSA. The CDR3 has 15 residues. The CDR3 loop reads CASSLTGVLWNEQFF. CDR3 nucleotide sequence: TGTGCCAGCAGCTTAACGGGGGTCCTATGGAATGAGCAGTTCTTC.

The genes are TRBV20-1 and TRBJ2-1; no clear D gene. The CDR3 is made up of 14 amino acids. Germline V gene sequence: CDR1 DFQATT, CDR2 SNEGSKA (reference sequence). The V and J ends lost 3 bases and 0 bases respectively, with 9 bases between them. DNA of the CDR3: TGCAGTGCTAGTCTCGGTAGCTCCTACAATGAGCAGTTCTTC. Translated: CSASLGSSYNEQFF.

Turning to this clone: The same CDR3 also results from other DNA sequences found in this sample. The rearrangement joins TRBV13 to TRBJ2-7, with no clear D. Trimming pared 0 bases from V and 0 bases from J, leaving 3 bases between. CDR3 size: 13 residues. From germline, CDR1 is PRHDT and CDR2 FYEKMQ (reference sequence). Written as DNA, the CDR3 is TGTGCCAGCAGCTTAGGTCTCTCCTACGAGCAGTACTTC. Translated, it gives CASSLGLSYEQYF.

The chain employs TRBV30 and TRBJ1-3; possibly TRBD1 for D (6 bases). The ends were cut back, 4 bases at V and 0 bases at J, with 13 bases in the middle. The CDR3 spans 15 residues. CDR1 and CDR2 (germline): GTSNPN, SVGIG (reference sequence). CDR3 nucleotides: TGTGCCTGGACAGGGGCCACGTACTCTGGAAACACCATATATTTT. It specifies CAWTGATYSGNTIYF.

V and J are TRBV7-9 and TRBJ2-1, with TRBD1 matching 11 bases. Germline V gene sequence: CDR1 SEHNR, CDR2 FQNEAQ (reference sequence). V dropped 6 bases and J dropped 6; count of bases not matched to a gene: 10. CDR3 size: 16 residues. This CDR3 is CASSPGGTGGGNEQFF. CDR3 DNA sequence: TGTGCCAGCAGTCCCGGAGGGACAGGGGGTGGCAATGAGCAGTTCTTC.